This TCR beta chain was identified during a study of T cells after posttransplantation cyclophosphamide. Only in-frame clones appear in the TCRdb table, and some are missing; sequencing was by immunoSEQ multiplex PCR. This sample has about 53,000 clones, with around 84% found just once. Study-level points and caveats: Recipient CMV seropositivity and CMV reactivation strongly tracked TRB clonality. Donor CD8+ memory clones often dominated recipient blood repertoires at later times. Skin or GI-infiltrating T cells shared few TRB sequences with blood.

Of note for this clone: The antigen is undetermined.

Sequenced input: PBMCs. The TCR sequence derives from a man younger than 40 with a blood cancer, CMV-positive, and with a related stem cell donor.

The chain's CDR3 is CASSDGQIMNTEAFF. The CDR3 DNA reads as TGTGCCAGTAGTGATGGACAGATAATGAACACTGAAGCTTTCTTT. The genes are TRBV19 and TRBJ1-1; maybe TRBD1 (6 bases). CDR1 and CDR2 from the germline V gene are LNHDA and SQIVND (reference sequence). The germline V and J ends were trimmed by 5 bases and 0 bases, with 13 bases remaining between them. The CDR3 is 15 amino acids.